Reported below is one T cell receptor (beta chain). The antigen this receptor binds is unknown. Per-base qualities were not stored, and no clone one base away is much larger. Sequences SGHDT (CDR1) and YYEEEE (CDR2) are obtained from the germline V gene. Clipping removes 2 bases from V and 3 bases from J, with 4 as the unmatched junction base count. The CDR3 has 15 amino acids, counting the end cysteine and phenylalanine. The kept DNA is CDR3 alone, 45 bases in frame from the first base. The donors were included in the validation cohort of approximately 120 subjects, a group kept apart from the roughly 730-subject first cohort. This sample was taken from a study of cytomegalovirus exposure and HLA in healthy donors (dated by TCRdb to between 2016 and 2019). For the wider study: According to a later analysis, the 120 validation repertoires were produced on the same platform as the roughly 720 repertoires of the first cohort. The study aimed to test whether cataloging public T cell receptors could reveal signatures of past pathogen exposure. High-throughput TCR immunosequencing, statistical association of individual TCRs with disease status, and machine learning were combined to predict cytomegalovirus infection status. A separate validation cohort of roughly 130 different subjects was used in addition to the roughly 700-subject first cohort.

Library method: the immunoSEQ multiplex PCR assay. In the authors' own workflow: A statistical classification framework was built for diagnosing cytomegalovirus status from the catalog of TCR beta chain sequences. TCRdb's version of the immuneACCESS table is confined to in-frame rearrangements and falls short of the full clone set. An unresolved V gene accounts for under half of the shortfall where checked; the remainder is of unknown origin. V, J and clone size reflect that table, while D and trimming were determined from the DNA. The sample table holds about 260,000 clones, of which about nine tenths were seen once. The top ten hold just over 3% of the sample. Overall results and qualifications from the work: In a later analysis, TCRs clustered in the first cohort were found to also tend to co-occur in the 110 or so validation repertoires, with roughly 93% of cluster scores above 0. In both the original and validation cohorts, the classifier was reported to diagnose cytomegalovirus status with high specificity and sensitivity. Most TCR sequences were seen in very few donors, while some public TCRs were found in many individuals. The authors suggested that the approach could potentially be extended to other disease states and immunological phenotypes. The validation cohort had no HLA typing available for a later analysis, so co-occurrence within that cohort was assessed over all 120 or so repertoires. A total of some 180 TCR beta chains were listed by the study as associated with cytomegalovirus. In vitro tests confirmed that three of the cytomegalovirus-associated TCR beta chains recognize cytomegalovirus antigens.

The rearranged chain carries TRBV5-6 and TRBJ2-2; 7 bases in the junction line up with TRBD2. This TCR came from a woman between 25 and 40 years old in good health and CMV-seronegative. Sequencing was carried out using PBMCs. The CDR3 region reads CASSLAGTHTGELFF. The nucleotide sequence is TGTGCCAGCAGCTTAGCGGGGACCCACACCGGGGAGCTGTTTTTT.